The 15 T cell receptor beta chains below all came from one sample that was sequenced in a study of T and B cells in COVID-19 patients. Blood genomic DNA input for TRB amplification was about 250-550 ng. Multiplex PCR with BIOMED2 TRB-A/B primer pools amplified TRB rearrangements. Each CDR3 protein gets one entry after TCRdb re-called the multiplex PCR reads with MiXCR. The sample contains approximately 20,000 distinct CDR3 sequences, approximately 28% of which appear only once. The sequenced sample was blood. The receptors were gathered from a human donor who had recovered from COVID-19.

This chain links TRBV11-2 with TRBJ1-1; D possibly corresponds to TRBD1 (6 bases). Germline CDR1 reads SGHAT; CDR2 reads FQNNGV. This CDR3 has 13 amino acids. V was pared by 5 bases and J by 5 bases, with 12 bases between. Here the CDR3 reads CASSRQDGTEAFF. The CDR3 coding sequence is TGTGCCAGCAGCCGACAGGATGGGACTGAAGCTTTCTTT.

This clonotype has a handful of counts. The chain links TRBV6-5 to TRBJ2-3; 15 positions match TRBD2. Germline CDR1 is MNHEY and CDR2 is SVGAGI. The CDR3 loop spans 17 amino acids. The V gene end was trimmed by 6 bases and the J gene end by 2 bases; junction bases not matched to a gene: 6. The CDR3 reads CASRRTSGGGATDTQYF. The DNA for the CDR3 is TGTGCCAGCAGGCGGACTAGCGGGGGGGGGGCCACAGATACGCAGTATTTT.

A note on this clonotype: It may be a read error: a sequence one base away is much more abundant. The V gene is TRBV6-6, the J gene TRBJ2-3; TRBD2 aligns across 12 bases. The CDR3 is made up of 16 amino acids. Germline lookup yields CDR1 MNHNY and CDR2 SVGAGI (reference sequence). CDR3 sequence reads: CSSKLAGGGGTDTQYF. The CDR3 DNA reads as TGTTCCAGCAAACTAGCGGGAGGAGGTGGCACAGATACGCAGTATTTT.

In this sample, this clonotype turned up a few times. V and J are TRBV19 and TRBJ1-5; the D is unclear. Germline assignment: CDR1 LNHDA and CDR2 SQIVND (reference sequence). With 6 bases removed from V and 0 bases from J, the gap between germline ends came to 9 bases. The CDR3 sequence is 14 residues long. The CDR3, as DNA: TGTGCCAGTAGCAGACAAAATAGCAATCAGCCCCAGCATTTT. Residues: CASSRQNSNQPQHF.

This clonotype was seen only once. The chain carries TRBV7-2 and TRBJ2-7, with a tentative D call TRBD1 (5 bases). The CDR3 runs to 15 residues. V dropped 1 base and J dropped 7 bases, with 17 bases sitting between them. Germline loops: CDR1 SGHTA, CDR2 FQGNSA. DNA for the CDR3: TGTGCCAGCAGCTTAGGAGCCCTGGCCCCAGGGGAGCAGTACTTC. As protein: CASSLGALAPGEQYF.

The count of this clonotype is one. This chain links TRBV9 with TRBJ1-1, with D possibly matching TRBD1 (5 bases). Trimming stripped 0 bases from V and 3 bases from J, with 9 bases between. The CDR3 covers 14 residues. The germline CDR1 and CDR2 sequences are SGDLS and YYNGEE. CDR3 coding DNA: TGTGCCAGCAGCGTAGGGGGGGTGGACACTGAAGCTTTCTTT. Protein product: CASSVGGVDTEAFF.

A few counts support this clonotype. V is TRBV6-5 and J is TRBJ1-1, with no clear D. The CDR3 totals 13 residues. Trimming stripped 10 bases from V and 1 base from J, with 13 bases between. CDR1 is MNHEY, CDR2 SVGAGI, per germline. CDR3 sequence (DNA): TGTGCCATCTCTAATGGTAGGAACACTGAAGCTTTCTTT. Its protein is CAISNGRNTEAFF.

This clonotype was recorded a few times. The chain has TRBV27 and TRBJ1-2; 7 bases map to TRBD1. J gave up 6 bases and V 6 bases, and 10 bases lay outside the gene matches. The V gene's germline CDR1 is MNHEY and CDR2 SMNVEV (reference sequence). CDR3 length: 14 residues. The DNA for the CDR3 is TGTGCCAGCAGCCCGACAGGGAGGAAGGATGGCTACACCTTC. Its translation is CASSPTGRKDGYTF.

This chain joins TRBV30 and TRBJ2-5, with a possible D match to TRBD1 (7 bases). The germline V gene encodes CDR1 GTSNPN and CDR2 SVGIG (reference sequence). Trimming pared 0 bases from V and 3 bases from J, leaving 14 bases between. The CDR3 is 15 amino acids. The CDR3 DNA sequence: TGTGCCTGGAGTGTACTAGGAGGGGGCGAAGAGACCCAGTACTTC. It is translated as CAWSVLGGGEETQYF. The full variable domain, completed using reference TRBV30 and TRBJ2-5, is SQTIHQWPATLVQPVGSPLSLECTVEGTSNPNLYWYRQAAGRGLQLLFYSVGIGQISSEVPQNLSASRPQDRQFILSSKKLLLSDSGFYLCAWSVLGGGEETQYFGPGTRLLVL.

This clonotype appeared a few times. The V and J genes are TRBV6-1 and TRBJ1-1; 7 bases align to TRBD1. The V and J ends lost 8 bases and 0 bases, in that order; junction bases with no gene match: 12. Germline CDR1 and CDR2: MNHNS and SASEGT. The CDR3 is made up of 16 amino acids. The CDR3 here is CASGKGGSLVNTEAFF. The CDR3, as DNA: TGTGCCAGCGGCAAAGGGGGCTCATTGGTGAACACTGAAGCTTTCTTT.

The chain couples TRBV11-1 to TRBJ2-3; no reliable D call. CDR3 size: 15 residues. Germline CDR1 and CDR2: SGHAT and FQDESV (reference sequence). Trimming took 2 bases from V and 1 from J, leaving 10 bases between them. CDR3 nucleotides: TGTGCCAGCAGCTTACTCGGCTTTGGCACAGATACGCAGTATTTT. It codes for CASSLLGFGTDTQYF. Filled out from reference TRBV11-1 and TRBJ2-3, the complete variable domain reads EAEVAQSPRYKITEKSQAVAFWCDPISGHATLYWYRQILGQGPELLVQFQDESVVDDSQLPKDRFSAERLKGVDSTLKIQPAELGDSAMYLCASSLLGFGTDTQYFGPGTRLTVL.

This clonotype is a singleton in its sample. One junction end disagrees with the germline gene, perhaps due to a read error. The chain recombines TRBV5-6 with TRBJ1-4, with D uncertain. CDR3 length: 13 residues. Germline CDR1 SGHDT, CDR2 YYEEEE. CDR3 sequence reads: CAISLDTNEKLFF. The CDR3 coding sequence is TGTGCCATCAGCTTGGACACTAATGAAAAACTGTTTTTT.

This clonotype rates as medium-sized. The rearrangement uses TRBV19 and TRBJ2-5, with a weak D call TRBD1 (5 bases). Germline CDR1 LNHDA, CDR2 SQIVND (reference sequence). CDR3 length equals 14 residues. Trimming removed 0 bases at V and 7 bases at J, with 12 bases between. This CDR3 reads CASSIDLAGRTQYF. The CDR3 DNA sequence: TGTGCCAGTAGTATAGATCTGGCAGGGCGGACCCAGTACTTC.

V is TRBV7-6 and J is TRBJ2-5; 7 bases are a match to TRBD1. V shed 5 bases and J 1 base; nucleotides not matched to a gene: 7. The CDR3 covers 15 residues. Germline CDR1 reads SGHVS; CDR2 reads FNYEAQ. The CDR3 reads CASSLGQVGQETQYF. DNA for the CDR3: TGTGCCAGCAGCCTAGGACAGGTGGGCCAAGAGACCCAGTACTTC.

This clonotype was detected a few times. The chain carries TRBV24-1 and TRBJ2-2, with TRBD1 matching 10 bases. Germline CDR1 is KGHDR and CDR2 is SFDVKD. V was clipped by 4 bases and J by 10 bases; unmatched bases: 8. The CDR3 covers 15 residues. This CDR3 is CATSDPGTGAMELFF. The CDR3 nucleotides are TGTGCCACCAGTGACCCTGGGACAGGGGCCATGGAGCTGTTTTTT.